This TCR beta chain is drawn from a study of control samples from healthy donors and cancer patients. This clone was seen once. V lost 0 bases, J lost 5 bases, and 16 bases lay in between. The CDR3 totals 16 residues. Germline lookup yields CDR1 PRHDT and CDR2 FYEKMQ (reference sequence). Clones were read by immunoSEQ multiplex PCR, and TCRdb kept only the in-frame ones, dropping some. The repertoire includes fewer than 90,000 clones, around 94% of them detected once, and 6.2% sits in the top ten. This receptor was identified in a woman aged 40 to 50 in good health. The rearrangement links TRBV13 to TRBJ1-2, with D unresolved. Source material: blood. The CDR3 DNA follows: TGTGCCAGCAGCTTAGGCCGAGGCCGAGCAGGATATGGCTACACCTTC. Its translation is CASSLGRGRAGYGYTF.